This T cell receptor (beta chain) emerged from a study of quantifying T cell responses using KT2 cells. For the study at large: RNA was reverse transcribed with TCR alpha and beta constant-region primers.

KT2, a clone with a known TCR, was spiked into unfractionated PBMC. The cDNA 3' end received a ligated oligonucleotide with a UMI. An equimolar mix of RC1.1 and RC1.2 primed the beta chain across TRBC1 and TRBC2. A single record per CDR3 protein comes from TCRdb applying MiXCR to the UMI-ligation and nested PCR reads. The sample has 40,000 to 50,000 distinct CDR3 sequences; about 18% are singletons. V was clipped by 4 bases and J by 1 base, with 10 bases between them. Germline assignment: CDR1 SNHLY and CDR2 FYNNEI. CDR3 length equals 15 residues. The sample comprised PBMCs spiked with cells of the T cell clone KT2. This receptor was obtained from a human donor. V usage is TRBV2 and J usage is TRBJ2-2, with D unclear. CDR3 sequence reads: CASSVGLMNTGELFF. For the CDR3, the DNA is TGTGCCAGCAGTGTGGGTCTGATGAACACCGGGGAGCTGTTTTTT. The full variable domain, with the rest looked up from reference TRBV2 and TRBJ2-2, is EPEVTQTPSHQVTQMGQEVILRCVPISNHLYFYWYRQILGQKVEFLVSFYNNEISEKSEIFDDQFSVERPDGSNFTLKIRSTKLEDSAMYFCASSVGLMNTGELFFGEGSRLTVL.